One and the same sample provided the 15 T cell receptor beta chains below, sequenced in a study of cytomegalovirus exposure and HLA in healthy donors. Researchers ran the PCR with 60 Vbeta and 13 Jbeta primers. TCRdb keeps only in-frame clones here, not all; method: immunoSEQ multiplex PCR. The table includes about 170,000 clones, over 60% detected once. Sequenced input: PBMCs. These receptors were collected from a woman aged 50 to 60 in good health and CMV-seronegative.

CDR3 bases: TGTGCCAGCAGCTTAGAACAGGGAGCTAACTATGGCTACACCTTC. As protein: CASSLEQGANYGYTF. The gene calls are TRBV7-2 and TRBJ1-2; TRBD1 might be the D (6 bases). Trimming took 1 base from V and 0 from J, leaving 9 bases between them. The CDR3 is made up of 15 amino acids. Germline V gene lookup returns CDR1 SGHTA and CDR2 FQGNSA.

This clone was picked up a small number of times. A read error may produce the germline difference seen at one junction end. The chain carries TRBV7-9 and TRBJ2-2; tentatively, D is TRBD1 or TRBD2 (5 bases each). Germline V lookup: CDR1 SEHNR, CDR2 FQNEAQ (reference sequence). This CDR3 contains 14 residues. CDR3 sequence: CSSSLAGSPGELFF. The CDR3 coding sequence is TGTTCCAGCAGCTTAGCAGGGAGTCCCGGGGAGCTGTTTTTT.

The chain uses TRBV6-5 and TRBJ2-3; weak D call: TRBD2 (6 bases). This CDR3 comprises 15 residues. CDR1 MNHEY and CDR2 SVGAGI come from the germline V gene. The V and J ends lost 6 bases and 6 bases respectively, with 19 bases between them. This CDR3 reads CASSHKPGLLDTQYF. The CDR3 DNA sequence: TGTGCCAGCAGCCACAAACCGGGACTTCTTGATACGCAGTATTTT.

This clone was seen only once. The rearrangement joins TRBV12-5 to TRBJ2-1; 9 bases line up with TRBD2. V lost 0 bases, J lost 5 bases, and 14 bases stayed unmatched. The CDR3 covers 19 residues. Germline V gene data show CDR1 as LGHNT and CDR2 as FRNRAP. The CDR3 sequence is CASGLVRGAGGPTNNEQFF. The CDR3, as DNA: TGTGCTAGTGGTTTGGTACGAGGGGCGGGAGGGCCTACCAACAATGAGCAGTTCTTC.

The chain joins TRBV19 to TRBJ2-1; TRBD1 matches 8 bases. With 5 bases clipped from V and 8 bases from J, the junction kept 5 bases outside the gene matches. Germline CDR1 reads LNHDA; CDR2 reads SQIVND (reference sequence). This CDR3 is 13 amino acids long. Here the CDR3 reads CASSRDRGDEQFF. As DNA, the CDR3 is TGTGCCAGTAGTCGAGACAGGGGCGATGAGCAGTTCTTC. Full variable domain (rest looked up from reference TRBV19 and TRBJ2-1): DGGITQSPKYLFRKEGQNVTLSCEQNLNHDAMYWYRQDPGQGLRLIYYSQIVNDFQKGDIAEGYSVSREKKESFPLTVTSAQKNPTAFYLCASSRDRGDEQFFGPGTRLTVL.

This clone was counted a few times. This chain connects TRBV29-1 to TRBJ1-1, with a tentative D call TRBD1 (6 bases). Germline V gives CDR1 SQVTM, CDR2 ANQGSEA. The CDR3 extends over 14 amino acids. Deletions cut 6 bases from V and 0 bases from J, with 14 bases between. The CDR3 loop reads CSVGRQGMNTEAFF. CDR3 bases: TGCAGCGTAGGAAGGCAGGGGATGAACACTGAAGCTTTCTTT.

CDR3 protein: CASRATSYPGQETQYF. The DNA for the CDR3 is TGTGCCAGCAGAGCTACTTCCTATCCGGGGCAAGAGACCCAGTACTTC. The V call is TRBV28, the J call TRBJ2-5, with D perhaps TRBD2 (5 bases). The CDR3 loop spans 16 amino acids. The germline CDR1 and CDR2 sequences are MDHEN and SYDVKM. Trimming took 6 bases from V and 2 from J, leaving 19 bases between them.

CDR3 in DNA: TGTGCCAGCAAGGGCGGGAGGCTCGCAGATACGCAGTATTTT. Protein: CASKGGRLADTQYF. The chain employs TRBV6-5 and TRBJ2-3, with 8 bases identical to TRBD2. There are 14 residues in the CDR3. The germline V gene encodes CDR1 MNHEY and CDR2 SVGAGI. V was pared by 7 bases and J by 4 bases, with 7 bases of the junction left unmatched.

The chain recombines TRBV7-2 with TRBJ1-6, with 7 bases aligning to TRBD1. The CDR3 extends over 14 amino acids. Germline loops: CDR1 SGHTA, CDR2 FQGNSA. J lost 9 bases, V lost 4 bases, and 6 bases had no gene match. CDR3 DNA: TGTGCCAGCAGCTATCAATCAGGGGGTTCACCCCTCCACTTT. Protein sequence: CASSYQSGGSPLHF.

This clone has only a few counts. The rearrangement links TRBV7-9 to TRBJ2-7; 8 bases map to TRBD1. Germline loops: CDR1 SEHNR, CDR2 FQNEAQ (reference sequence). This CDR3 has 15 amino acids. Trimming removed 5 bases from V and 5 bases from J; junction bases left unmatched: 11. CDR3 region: CASSHWGRGLDEQYF. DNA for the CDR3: TGTGCCAGCAGCCACTGGGGCAGGGGGCTTGACGAGCAGTACTTC.

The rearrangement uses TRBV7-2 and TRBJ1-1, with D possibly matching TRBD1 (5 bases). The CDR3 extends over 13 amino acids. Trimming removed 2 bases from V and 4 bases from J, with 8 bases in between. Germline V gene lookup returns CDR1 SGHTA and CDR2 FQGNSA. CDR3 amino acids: CASSLRGGTEAFF. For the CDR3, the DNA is TGTGCCAGCAGCTTAAGGGGTGGCACTGAAGCTTTCTTT. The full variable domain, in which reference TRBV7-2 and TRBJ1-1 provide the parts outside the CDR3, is GAGVSQSPSNKVTEKGKDVELRCDPISGHTALYWYRQSLGQGLEFLIYFQGNSAPDKSGLPSDRFSAERTGGSVSTLTIQRTQQEDSAVYLCASSLRGGTEAFFGQGTRLTVV.

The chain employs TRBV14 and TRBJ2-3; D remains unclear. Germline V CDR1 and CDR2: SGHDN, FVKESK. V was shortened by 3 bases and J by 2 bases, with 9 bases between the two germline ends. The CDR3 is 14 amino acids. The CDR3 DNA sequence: TGTGCCAGCAGCCAGTTAGCTAACACAGATACGCAGTATTTT. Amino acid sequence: CASSQLANTDTQYF.

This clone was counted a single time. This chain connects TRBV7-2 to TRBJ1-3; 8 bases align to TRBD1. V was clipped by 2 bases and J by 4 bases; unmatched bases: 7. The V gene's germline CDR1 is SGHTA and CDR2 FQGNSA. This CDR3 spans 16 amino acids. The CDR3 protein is CASSLIGRGPGNTIYF. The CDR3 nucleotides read TGTGCCAGCAGCTTAATCGGCAGGGGGCCAGGAAACACCATATATTTT.

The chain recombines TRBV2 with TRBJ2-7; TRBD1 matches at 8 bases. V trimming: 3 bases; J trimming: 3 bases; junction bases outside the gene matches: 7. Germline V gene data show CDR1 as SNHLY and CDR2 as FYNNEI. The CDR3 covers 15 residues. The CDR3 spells CASSDPGTGHYEQYF. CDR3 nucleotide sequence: TGTGCCAGCAGTGATCCCGGGACAGGCCACTACGAGCAGTACTTC. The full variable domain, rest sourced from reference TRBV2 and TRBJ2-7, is EPEVTQTPSHQVTQMGQEVILRCVPISNHLYFYWYRQILGQKVEFLVSFYNNEISEKSEIFDDQFSVERPDGSNFTLKIRSTKLEDSAMYFCASSDPGTGHYEQYFGPGTRLTVT.

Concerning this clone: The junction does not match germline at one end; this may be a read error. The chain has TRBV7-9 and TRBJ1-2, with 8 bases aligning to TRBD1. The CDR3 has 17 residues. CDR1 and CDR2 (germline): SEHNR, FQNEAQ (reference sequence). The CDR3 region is CSSSLVKAGGINYGYTF. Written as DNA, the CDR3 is TGTTCCAGCAGCTTAGTTAAGGCAGGGGGCATAAACTATGGCTACACCTTC.